Following are 15 T cell receptor beta chains from one sample sequenced in a study of radiotherapy plus CTLA-4 blockade in lung cancer. Sequencing used immunoSEQ multiplex PCR; TCRdb keeps in-frame clones, though not all of them. The sample records more than 40,000 clones, roughly 76% being singletons. The input for sequencing was peripheral blood, taken from a patient treated with radiotherapy plus ipilimumab. Receptor source: a human donor with non-small cell lung cancer who had a complete response to radiotherapy plus ipilimumab.

This CDR3 is CASSEGEGRLNYGYTF. CDR3 bases: TGTGCCAGCAGCGAGGGGGAGGGGCGCCTTAACTATGGCTACACCTTC. V usage is TRBV9 and J usage is TRBJ1-2; a possible D gene is TRBD1 (6 bases). V was shortened by 3 bases and J by 1 base, with 16 bases between the two germline ends. CDR3 length equals 16 residues. The germline gives CDR1 SGDLS, CDR2 YYNGEE.

In this sample, this clone turned up a few times. This sequence joins TRBV19 and TRBJ2-6, with a possible D match to TRBD2 (5 bases). V lost 1 base and J lost 1, with 11 bases in between. The CDR3 loop spans 17 amino acids. Per the germline V gene, CDR1 is LNHDA and CDR2 is SQIVND (reference sequence). CDR3 amino acids: CASSIGYGESGANVLTF. The CDR3 DNA sequence: TGTGCCAGTAGTATAGGTTACGGGGAGTCTGGGGCCAACGTCCTGACTTTC.

The table lists this clone with a few counts. The chain couples TRBV5-1 to TRBJ1-1, with D perhaps matching TRBD1 (5 bases). The CDR3 sequence is 15 residues long. Per the germline V gene, CDR1 is SGHRS and CDR2 is YFSETQ. Trimming took 1 base from V and 4 from J, leaving 14 bases between them. The chain's CDR3 is CASSLFSGLGTEAFF. In DNA form, the CDR3 reads TGCGCCAGCAGCTTGTTTTCAGGGTTAGGCACTGAAGCTTTCTTT.

This clone has only one observation. This chain joins TRBV19 and TRBJ2-2; no definite D call. The germline V gene encodes CDR1 LNHDA and CDR2 SQIVND (reference sequence). This CDR3 is built from 15 residues. Deletions cut 3 bases from V and 1 base from J, with 9 bases between. The CDR3 nucleotides read TGTGCCAGTAGTATTAATATCAGGAACACCGGGGAGCTGTTTTTT. Protein sequence: CASSINIRNTGELFF.

The chain recombines TRBV10-3 with TRBJ2-5; TRBD1 matches at 9 bases. Germline V gene data show CDR1 as ENHRY and CDR2 as SYGVKD. V shed 2 bases and J 5 bases; nucleotides not matched to a gene: 6. The CDR3 has 15 amino acids. Here the CDR3 DNA reads TGTGCCATCAGTGAGCCAGGGACAGGGCTGGAGACCCAGTACTTC. This codes for CAISEPGTGLETQYF.

This chain connects TRBV2 to TRBJ1-2; D possibly corresponds to TRBD1 (6 bases). The CDR3 is made up of 13 amino acids. Germline V gives CDR1 SNHLY, CDR2 FYNNEI. Trimming took 2 bases from V and 4 from J, leaving 8 bases between them. CDR3 in amino acids: CASSEMGAYGYTF. DNA of the CDR3: TGTGCCAGCAGTGAAATGGGGGCCTATGGCTACACCTTC.

This sequence joins TRBV28 and TRBJ1-4; tentative D call: TRBD1 (5 bases). The V gene lost 1 base and the J gene lost 7 bases, with 13 bases spanning the gap. The germline CDR1 and CDR2 sequences are MDHEN and SYDVKM. This CDR3 region has 15 residues. The CDR3 DNA sequence: TGTGCCAGCAGTTTATCAGGGACTTTAAGTGAAAAACTGTTTTTT. It specifies CASSLSGTLSEKLFF.

This clone has just a few counts. V gene TRBV7-2 combines with J gene TRBJ2-1; the match to TRBD2 covers 8 bases. The CDR3 spans 16 residues. Germline V gives CDR1 SGHTA, CDR2 FQGNSA. Trimming took 5 bases from V and 7 from J; bases not matched to a gene: 13. The CDR3 protein is CASSGWTSREFNEQFF. The CDR3 DNA sequence: TGTGCCAGCAGCGGGTGGACTAGCCGAGAATTTAATGAGCAGTTCTTC.

The CDR3 spells CASSVGSTNEQFF. As DNA, the CDR3 is TGTGCCAGCAGCGTCGGGTCCACGAATGAGCAGTTCTTC. The chain employs TRBV5-4 and TRBJ2-1, with D unresolved. The CDR3 spans 13 residues. V was pared by 4 bases and J by 7 bases, with 12 bases between. Germline V CDR1 and CDR2: SGHNT, YYREEE (reference sequence). Full variable domain (missing parts from reference TRBV5-4 and TRBJ2-1): ETGVTQSPTHLIKTRGQQVTLRCSSQSGHNTVSWYQQALGQGPQFIFQYYREEENGRGNFPPRFSGLQFPNYSSELNVNALELDDSALYLCASSVGSTNEQFFGPGTRLTVL.

The rearrangement uses TRBV18 and TRBJ2-7; maybe TRBD2 (6 bases). Trimming took off 3 bases at V and 0 bases at J, with 6 bases between the two ends. This CDR3 has 13 amino acids. Germline CDR1 and CDR2: KGHSH and LQKENI. The CDR3 nucleotides read TGTGCCAGCTCACCGGGACTCTCCTACGAGCAGTACTTC. Amino acid sequence: CASSPGLSYEQYF.

This clone turned up a few times. The J gene is TRBJ1-2, the V gene TRBV6-5, with TRBD1 matching 10 bases. The CDR3 has 15 residues. CDR1 is MNHEY and CDR2 is SVGAGI in the germline V gene. The ends lost 5 bases at V and 5 bases at J; junction bases unmatched: 8. CDR3 sequence: CASSKWDRGEYGYTF. The CDR3 DNA sequence: TGTGCCAGCAGTAAATGGGACAGGGGAGAATATGGCTACACCTTC.

The chain uses TRBV6-1 and TRBJ1-1, with 9 bases lining up with TRBD1. J gave up 4 bases and V 5 bases, and 8 bases lay outside the gene matches. The CDR3 length is 15 residues. Germline V CDR1 and CDR2: MNHNS, SASEGT. CDR3 bases: TGTGCCAGCAGTCGACAGGGGGGGGTTGGCACTGAAGCTTTCTTT. Translated: CASSRQGGVGTEAFF.

The chain has TRBV7-2 and TRBJ2-7; 10 bases agree with TRBD2. There are 15 residues in the CDR3. V gave up 4 bases and J gave up 3 bases; unmatched junction bases: 6. Germline CDR1 is SGHTA and CDR2 is FQGNSA. CDR3 sequence: CASSSSSGGYYEQYF. In DNA form, the CDR3 reads TGTGCCAGCAGCTCCTCTAGCGGGGGTTACTACGAGCAGTACTTC.

This clone was found a few times. The chain employs TRBV7-9 and TRBJ1-1; 10 nucleotides match TRBD1. Germline loops: CDR1 SEHNR, CDR2 FQNEAQ (reference sequence). V gave up 5 bases and J gave up 6 bases; unmatched junction bases: 3. This CDR3 contains 13 residues. In DNA form, the CDR3 reads TGTGCCAGCAGCCTAGACAGGGGGCCTGAAGCTTTCTTT. The encoded protein is CASSLDRGPEAFF.

The chain combines TRBV5-1 with TRBJ2-3, with D uncertain. V lost 0 bases and J 0 bases, leaving 11 bases between the germline ends. Germline values: CDR1 SGHRS, CDR2 YFSETQ. The CDR3 totals 16 residues. CDR3 sequence reads: CASSLATSLSTDTQYF. CDR3 coding DNA: TGCGCCAGCAGCTTGGCCACCAGTCTTAGCACAGATACGCAGTATTTT.